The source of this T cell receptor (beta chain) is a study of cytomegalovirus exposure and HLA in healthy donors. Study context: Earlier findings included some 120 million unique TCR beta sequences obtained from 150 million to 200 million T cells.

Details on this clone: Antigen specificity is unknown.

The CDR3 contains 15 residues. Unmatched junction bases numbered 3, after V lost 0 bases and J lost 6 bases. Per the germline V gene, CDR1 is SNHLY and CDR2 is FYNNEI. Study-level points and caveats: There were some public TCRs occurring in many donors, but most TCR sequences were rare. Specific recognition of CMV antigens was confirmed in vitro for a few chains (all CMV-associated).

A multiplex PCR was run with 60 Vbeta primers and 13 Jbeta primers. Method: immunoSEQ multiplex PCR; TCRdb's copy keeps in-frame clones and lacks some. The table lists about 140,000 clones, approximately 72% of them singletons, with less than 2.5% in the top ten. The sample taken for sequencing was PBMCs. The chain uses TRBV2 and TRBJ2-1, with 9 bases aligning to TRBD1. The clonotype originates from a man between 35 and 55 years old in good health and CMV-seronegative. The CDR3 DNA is TGTGCCAGCAGTGAAGCGGGACAGGGCCTCAATGAGCAGTTCTTC. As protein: CASSEAGQGLNEQFF.